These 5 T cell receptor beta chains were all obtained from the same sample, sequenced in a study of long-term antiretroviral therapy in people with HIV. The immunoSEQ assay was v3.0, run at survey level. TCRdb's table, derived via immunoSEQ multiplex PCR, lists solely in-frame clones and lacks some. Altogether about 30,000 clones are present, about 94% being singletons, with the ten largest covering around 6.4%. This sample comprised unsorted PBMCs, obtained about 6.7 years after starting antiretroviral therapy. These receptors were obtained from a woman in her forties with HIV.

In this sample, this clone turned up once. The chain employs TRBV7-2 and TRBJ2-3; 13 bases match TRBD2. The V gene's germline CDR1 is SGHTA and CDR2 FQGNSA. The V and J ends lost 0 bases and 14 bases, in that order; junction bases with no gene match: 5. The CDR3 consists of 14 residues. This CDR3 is CASSLASLAGGTYF. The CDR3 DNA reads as TGTGCCAGCAGCTTAGCCTCACTAGCGGGGGGGACGTATTTT.

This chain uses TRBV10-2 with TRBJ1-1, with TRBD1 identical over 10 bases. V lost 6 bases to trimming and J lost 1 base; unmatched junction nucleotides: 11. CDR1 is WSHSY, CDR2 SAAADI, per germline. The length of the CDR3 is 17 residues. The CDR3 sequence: CASREPGQGLGNTEAFF. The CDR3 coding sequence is TGCGCCAGCAGAGAACCGGGACAGGGGCTAGGGAACACTGAAGCTTTCTTT.

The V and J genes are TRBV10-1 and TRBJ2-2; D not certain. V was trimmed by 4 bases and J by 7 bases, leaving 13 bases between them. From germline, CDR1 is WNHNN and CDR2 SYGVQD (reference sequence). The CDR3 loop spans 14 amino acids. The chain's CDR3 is CASSARRSDGELFF. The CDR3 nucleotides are TGCGCCAGCAGTGCAAGGCGCTCCGACGGGGAGCTGTTTTTT.

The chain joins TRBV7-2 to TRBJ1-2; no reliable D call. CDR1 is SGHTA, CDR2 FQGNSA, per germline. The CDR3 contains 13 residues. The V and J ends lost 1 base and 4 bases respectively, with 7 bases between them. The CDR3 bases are TGTGCCAGCAGCTTAGAGTCGACCTATGGCTACACCTTC. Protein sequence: CASSLESTYGYTF.

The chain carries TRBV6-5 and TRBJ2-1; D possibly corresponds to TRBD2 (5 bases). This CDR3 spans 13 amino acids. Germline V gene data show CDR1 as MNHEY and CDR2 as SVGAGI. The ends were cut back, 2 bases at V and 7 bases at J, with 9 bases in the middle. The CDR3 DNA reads TGTGCCAGCAGTTACGTAACTAGTAATGAGCAGTTCTTC. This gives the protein CASSYVTSNEQFF.